Here is one TCR beta chain with its context. The entry originates in a study of cytomegalovirus exposure and HLA in healthy donors. Per the germline V gene, CDR1 is SGDLS and CDR2 is YYNGEE. This CDR3 has 13 amino acids. Trimming pared 4 bases from V and 10 bases from J, leaving 15 bases between. PCR was performed using 60 Vbeta and 13 Jbeta primers. Only in-frame clones appear in the TCRdb table, and some are missing; sequencing was by immunoSEQ multiplex PCR. The table lists roughly 170,000 clones, 84% of them singletons. This TCR was recovered from a girl aged 2-15 years in good health and CMV-seropositive. V and J are TRBV9 and TRBJ2-1; tentative D call: TRBD1 (6 bases). The sample consisted of PBMCs. CDR3 sequence: CASSLRQVDEQFF. CDR3 DNA sequence: TGTGCCAGCAGCTTGCGACAGGTCGACGAGCAGTTCTTC. Looking up the rest from reference TRBV9 and TRBJ2-1 gives the full variable domain: DSGVTQTPKHLITATGQRVTLRCSPRSGDLSVYWYQQSLDQGLQFLIQYYNGEERAKGNILERFSAQQFPDLHSELNLSSLELGDSALYFCASSLRQVDEQFFGPGTRLTVL.